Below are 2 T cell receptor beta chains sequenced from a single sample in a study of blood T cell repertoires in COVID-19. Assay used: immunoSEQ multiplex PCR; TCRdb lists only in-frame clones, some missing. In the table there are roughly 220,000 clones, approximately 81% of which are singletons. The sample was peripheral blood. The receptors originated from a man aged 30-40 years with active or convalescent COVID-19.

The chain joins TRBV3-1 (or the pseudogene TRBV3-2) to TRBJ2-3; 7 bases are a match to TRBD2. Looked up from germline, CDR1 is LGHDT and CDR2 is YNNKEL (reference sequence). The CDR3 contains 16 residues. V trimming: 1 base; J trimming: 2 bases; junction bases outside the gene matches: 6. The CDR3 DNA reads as TGTGCCAGCAGCCAAGGACGGGGGAGGGTCACAGATACGCAGTATTTT. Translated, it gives CASSQGRGRVTDTQYF.

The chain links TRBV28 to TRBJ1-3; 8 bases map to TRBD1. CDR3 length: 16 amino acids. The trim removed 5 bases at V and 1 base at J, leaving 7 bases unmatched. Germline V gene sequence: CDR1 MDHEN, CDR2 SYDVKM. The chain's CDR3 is CASSPDREVSGNTIYF. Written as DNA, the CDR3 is TGTGCCAGCAGTCCGGACAGGGAGGTATCTGGAAACACCATATATTTT. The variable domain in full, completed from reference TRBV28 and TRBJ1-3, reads DVKVTQSSRYLVKRTGEKVFLECVQDMDHENMFWYRQDPGLGLRLIYFSYDVKMKEKGDIPEGYSVSREKKERFSLILESASTNQTSMYLCASSPDREVSGNTIYFGEGSWLTVV.